This passage covers 22 T cell receptor beta chains from one sample sequenced in a study of cytotoxic CD8 clonotypes in ibrutinib-treated CLL. Generated by immunoSEQ multiplex PCR, the TCRdb table keeps only in-frame clones and is missing some. The repertoire holds 75,000 to 90,000 clones, with 83% as singletons. The sample in question was PBMCs, obtained after 24 months of ibrutinib treatment. Every receptor here comes from a human donor with chronic lymphocytic leukemia.

Only one count was recorded for this clone. The rearrangement joins TRBV6-6 to TRBJ2-3; D is uncertain. V lost 4 bases, J lost 5 bases, and 7 bases lay in between. The germline CDR1 and CDR2 sequences are MNHNY and SVGAGI (reference sequence). CDR3 size: 12 residues. The CDR3 loop reads CASSSTGDTQYF. CDR3 in DNA: TGTGCCAGCAGTTCCACGGGAGATACGCAGTATTTT.

A remark on this clone: Other DNA sequences in the sample encode the same CDR3. The chain employs TRBV5-5 and TRBJ2-1; no definite D call. The germline CDR1 and CDR2 sequences are SGHKS and YYEKEE (reference sequence). The CDR3 has 13 amino acids. V was shortened by 4 bases and J by 5 bases, with 10 bases between the two germline ends. The CDR3 spells CASSLGPDNEQFF. The CDR3 DNA reads as TGTGCCAGCAGCCTTGGCCCCGACAATGAGCAGTTCTTC.

The chain carries TRBV7-9 and TRBJ1-3; D ambiguous. Per the germline V gene, CDR1 is SEHNR and CDR2 is FQNEAQ (reference sequence). The CDR3 is 15 amino acids. V lost 1 base and J lost 0, with 7 bases in between. As DNA, the CDR3 is TGTGCCAGCAGCTTAGAGGGAAGCTCTGGAAACACCATATATTTT. It encodes CASSLEGSSGNTIYF.

This chain connects TRBV5-1 to TRBJ2-3; 9 bases are a match to TRBD2. With 8 bases clipped from V and 4 bases from J, the junction kept 11 bases outside the gene matches. The germline V gene has CDR1 SGHRS and CDR2 YFSETQ. The CDR3 extends over 15 amino acids. The CDR3: CASTGIAGVADTQYF. DNA for the CDR3: TGCGCCAGTACGGGGATAGCGGGAGTTGCAGATACGCAGTATTTT.

This clone occurred a few times. This chain joins TRBV19 and TRBJ2-3, with D hard to call. The CDR3 runs 11 residues. Trimming took 5 bases from V and 5 from J, leaving 5 bases between them. Germline CDR1 is LNHDA and CDR2 is SQIVND (reference sequence). As DNA, the CDR3 is TGTGCCAGTAGTGAGGTAGATACGCAGTATTTT. It yields the protein CASSEVDTQYF.

The chain recombines TRBV6-5 with TRBJ1-5; no firm D call. Germline V gene data show CDR1 as MNHEY and CDR2 as SVGAGI. The CDR3 is made up of 13 amino acids. V was trimmed by 4 bases and J by 1 base, leaving 5 bases between them. CDR3 residues: CASSSQSNQPQHF. The CDR3 DNA reads TGTGCCAGCAGTTCGCAGAGCAATCAGCCCCAGCATTTT.

This chain connects TRBV7-8 to TRBJ2-7, with 10 bases fitting TRBD2. V lost 5 bases and J lost 4; bases outside the gene matches: 5. CDR3 size: 14 residues. CDR1 is SGHVS, CDR2 FQNEAQ, per germline. CDR3 sequence (DNA): TGTGCCAGCAGCCCAGCGGGAGGGCCATACGAGCAGTACTTC. Translated, it gives CASSPAGGPYEQYF.

V and J are TRBV21-1 and TRBJ2-3. TRBV21-1 is a documented pseudogene. CDR3 size: 16 residues. The CDR3 region has the DNA TGTGCCAGCAGCAAAGGGGTAGACCCCTGCACAGATACGCAGTATTTT. Residues: CASSKGVDPCTDTQYF.

Here the CDR3 DNA reads TGTGCCAGCACTCGGGACAGGGCTGGAAACACCATATATTTT. It is translated as CASTRDRAGNTIYF. V gene TRBV2 combines with J gene TRBJ1-3, with 9 bases lining up with TRBD1. Germline values: CDR1 SNHLY, CDR2 FYNNEI. Trimming cost V 7 bases and J 2 bases; bases outside gene matches: 3. The CDR3 is made up of 14 amino acids.

This clone was picked up one time. The gene calls are TRBV4-1 and TRBJ2-7; D perhaps matches TRBD1 (7 bases). Germline CDR1 and CDR2: MGHRA and YSYEKL. The CDR3 runs to 15 residues. V was shortened by 4 bases and J by 1 base, with 14 bases between the two germline ends. The CDR3 nucleotides are TGCGCCAGCAGCCGCGTGACAGGGACTTCCTACGAGCAGTACTTC. Amino acids: CASSRVTGTSYEQYF.

This clone was seen only once. V gene TRBV10-3 combines with J gene TRBJ2-1; 9 bases map to TRBD1. CDR1 ENHRY and CDR2 SYGVKD come from the germline V gene. With V trimmed by 6 bases and J by 10 bases, 10 bases remained unmatched. The CDR3 sequence is 14 residues long. CDR3 loop: CAISGGTGLGEQFF. The CDR3 DNA is TGTGCCATCAGCGGCGGGACAGGGTTAGGGGAGCAGTTCTTC.

The chain employs TRBV14 and TRBJ2-7; D unresolved. With 2 bases removed from V and 1 base from J, the gap between germline ends came to 9 bases. This CDR3 has 14 amino acids. The germline CDR1 and CDR2 sequences are SGHDN and FVKESK. For the CDR3, the DNA is TGTGCCAGCAGCCAAAATTTGGAATCCTACGAGCAGTACTTC. It specifies CASSQNLESYEQYF.

This clone appeared a few times. J is TRBJ2-3 and V is TRBV6-5; 8 bases agree with TRBD2. The CDR3 spans 16 residues. CDR1 MNHEY and CDR2 SVGAGI come from the germline V gene. Trimming removed 3 bases from V and 2 bases from J; junction bases left unmatched: 7. DNA for the CDR3: TGTGCCAGCAGTTATCGGGGGGGGACTTCCACAGATACGCAGTATTTT. Its translation is CASSYRGGTSTDTQYF.

The rearrangement joins TRBV19 to TRBJ1-1, with a weak D call TRBD1 (5 bases). V was shortened by 1 base and J by 1 base, with 10 bases between the two germline ends. Germline V CDR1 and CDR2: LNHDA, SQIVND (reference sequence). This CDR3 is built from 15 residues. The CDR3 region is CASSIVGVWNTEAFF. CDR3 DNA: TGTGCCAGTAGTATAGTGGGGGTATGGAACACTGAAGCTTTCTTT.

This clone came up a few times. The genes are TRBV11-2 and TRBJ1-1; TRBD1 aligns across 7 bases. V lost 5 bases to trimming and J lost 1 base; unmatched junction nucleotides: 4. Germline V gene sequence: CDR1 SGHAT, CDR2 FQNNGV. The CDR3 spans 14 residues. The CDR3 DNA reads as TGTGCCAGCAGCCGTACAGGGGCGAACACTGAAGCTTTCTTT. As protein: CASSRTGANTEAFF.

The V call is TRBV5-8, the J call TRBJ2-5; 14 bases fit TRBD2. This CDR3 spans 16 amino acids. In germline, CDR1 is SGHTS, CDR2 YDEGEE. Unmatched junction bases numbered 5, after V lost 4 bases and J lost 3 bases. The CDR3 sequence: CASSGGLAGVKETQYF. In nucleotides, the CDR3 is TGTGCCAGCAGCGGGGGACTAGCGGGAGTTAAAGAGACCCAGTACTTC.

The V call is TRBV2, the J call TRBJ2-7; tentatively, D is TRBD2 (5 bases). The germline V gene has CDR1 SNHLY and CDR2 FYNNEI. V lost 7 bases and J 0 bases, leaving 7 bases between the germline ends. The CDR3 totals 12 residues. CDR3 sequence reads: CASTGYSYEQYF. The CDR3 region has the DNA TGTGCCAGCACGGGATACTCCTACGAGCAGTACTTC.

CDR3 sequence (DNA): TGCGCCAGCAGCTCCCGGGACCCAGCTGAGACCCAGTACTTC. Translating it yields CASSSRDPAETQYF. The genes are TRBV5-1 and TRBJ2-5; TRBD1 or TRBD2 may be the D gene (5 bases each). The CDR3 spans 14 residues. The V and J ends lost 3 bases and 5 bases respectively, with 14 bases between them. Germline V gene data show CDR1 as SGHRS and CDR2 as YFSETQ.

The J gene is TRBJ2-1, the V gene TRBV2; 13 positions match TRBD2. CDR3 length: 15 amino acids. CDR1 SNHLY and CDR2 FYNNEI come from the germline V gene. The ends lost 6 bases at V and 7 bases at J; junction bases unmatched: 6. This chain's CDR3 is CASSPGLAGTNEQFF. CDR3 nucleotides: TGTGCCAGCAGCCCGGGACTAGCGGGAACAAATGAGCAGTTCTTC. The full variable domain, with the rest looked up from reference TRBV2 and TRBJ2-1, is EPEVTQTPSHQVTQMGQEVILRCVPISNHLYFYWYRQILGQKVEFLVSFYNNEISEKSEIFDDQFSVERPDGSNFTLKIRSTKLEDSAMYFCASSPGLAGTNEQFFGPGTRLTVL.

The chain has TRBV15 and TRBJ2-7; 11 bases are a match to TRBD2. J gave up 3 bases and V 3 bases, and 7 bases lay outside the gene matches. Germline-derived CDR1 and CDR2 are LNHNV and YYDKDF (reference sequence). The length of the CDR3 is 16 residues. CDR3 region: CATSSLDLAGGYEQYF. For the CDR3, the DNA is TGTGCCACCAGCAGTTTAGACCTAGCGGGAGGCTACGAGCAGTACTTC.

The chain is built from TRBV9 and TRBJ2-1, with D tentatively TRBD2 (5 bases). Germline V gene sequence: CDR1 SGDLS, CDR2 YYNGEE. The ends were cut back, 0 bases at V and 7 bases at J, with 20 bases in the middle. The CDR3 runs to 17 residues. The CDR3, as DNA: TGTGCCAGCAGCGTAGAGATGGGCGGGTTCGTGGGTAATGAGCAGTTCTTC. Amino acids: CASSVEMGGFVGNEQFF.

This clone was observed once. The chain couples TRBV7-3 to TRBJ2-1; 7 nucleotides match TRBD1. The CDR3 is 14 residues long. CDR1 is SGHTA and CDR2 is FQGTGA in the germline V gene. Trimming cost V 5 bases and J 8 bases; bases outside gene matches: 9. Written as DNA, the CDR3 is TGTGCCAGCAGCGCCCGACAGGGACGGGATGAGCAGTTCTTC. Residues: CASSARQGRDEQFF.